This TCR beta chain emerged from a study of cutaneous CD30+ T cell lymphoproliferative disorder and hepatitis E (dated by TCRdb to between 2017 and 2018). Of note for this clone: It lacks a known antigen. Base qualities are not at hand, and no much larger clone is one base apart.

The germline V and J ends show losses of 5 bases and 2 bases respectively, and no gene match explains 14 bases of the junction. For CDR1 and CDR2, the germline V gene lists SGHVS and FQNEAQ. The CDR3 runs 18 residues from the cysteine to the phenylalanine. Only the CDR3 DNA is retained, 54 bases long and in frame from the first base. Libraries were prepared through the immunoSEQ multiplex PCR assay. Held by TCRdb, this immuneACCESS table contains in-frame sequences only and omits some clones. Under half of the omission traces to an unresolved V gene where checked; the cause of the rest is unknown. Within this sample are more than 6,500 clones, with roughly 70% of them counted one time only. The top ten constitute about 1.1% of the sample.

This TCR was recovered from a human donor with a cutaneous T cell lymphoproliferative disorder associated with hepatitis E virus. The sample was blood. The chain is encoded by TRBV7-8 joined to TRBJ2-3, with 9 bases matching TRBD2. The sequenced DNA is TGTGCCAGCAGCGGACGGGGTAGTAGCGGGGGACCCACAGATACGCAGTATTTT. It translates as CASSGRGSSGGPTDTQYF.